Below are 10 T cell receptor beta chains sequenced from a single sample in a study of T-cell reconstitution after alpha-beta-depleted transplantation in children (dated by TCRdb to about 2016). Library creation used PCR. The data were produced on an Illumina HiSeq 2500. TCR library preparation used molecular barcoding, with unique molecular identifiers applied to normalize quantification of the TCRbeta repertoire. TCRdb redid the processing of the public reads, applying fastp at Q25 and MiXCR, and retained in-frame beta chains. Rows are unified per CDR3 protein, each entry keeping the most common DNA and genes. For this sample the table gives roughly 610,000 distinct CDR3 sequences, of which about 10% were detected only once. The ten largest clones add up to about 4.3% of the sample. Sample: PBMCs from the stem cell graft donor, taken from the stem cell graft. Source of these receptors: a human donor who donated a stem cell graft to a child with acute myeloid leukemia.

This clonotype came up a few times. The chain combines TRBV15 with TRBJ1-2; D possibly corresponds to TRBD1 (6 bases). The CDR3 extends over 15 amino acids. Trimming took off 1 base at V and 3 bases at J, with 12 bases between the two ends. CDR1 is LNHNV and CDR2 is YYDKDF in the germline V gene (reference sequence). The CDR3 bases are TGTGCCACCAGCAGAGTCGGTAGGACAGACTATGGCTACACCTTC. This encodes CATSRVGRTDYGYTF.

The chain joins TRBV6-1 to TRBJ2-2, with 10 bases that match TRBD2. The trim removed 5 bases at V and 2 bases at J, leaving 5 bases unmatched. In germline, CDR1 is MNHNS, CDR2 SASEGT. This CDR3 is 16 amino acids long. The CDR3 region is CASSKIAGGNTGELFF. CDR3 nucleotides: TGTGCCAGCAGTAAAATAGCGGGAGGTAACACCGGGGAGCTGTTTTTT.

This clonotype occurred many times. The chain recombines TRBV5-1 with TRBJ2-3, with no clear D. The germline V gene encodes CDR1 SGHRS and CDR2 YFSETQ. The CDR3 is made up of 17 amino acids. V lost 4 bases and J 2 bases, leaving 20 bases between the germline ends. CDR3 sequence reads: CASSDDSKSIITDTQYF. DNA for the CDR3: TGCGCCAGCAGCGACGACTCTAAATCCATAATCACAGATACGCAGTATTTT.

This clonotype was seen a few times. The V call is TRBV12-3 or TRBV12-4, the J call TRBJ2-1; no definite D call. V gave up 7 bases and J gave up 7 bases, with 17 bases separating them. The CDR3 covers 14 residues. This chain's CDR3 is CASTPPGYENEQFF. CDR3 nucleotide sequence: TGTGCCAGCACTCCCCCGGGTTACGAGAATGAGCAGTTCTTC.

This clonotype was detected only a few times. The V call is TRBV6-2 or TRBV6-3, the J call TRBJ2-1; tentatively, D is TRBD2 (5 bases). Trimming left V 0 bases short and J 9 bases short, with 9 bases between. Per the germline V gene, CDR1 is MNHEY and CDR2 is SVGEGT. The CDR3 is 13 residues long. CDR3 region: CASSYSVRGEQFF. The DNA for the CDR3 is TGTGCCAGCAGTTACTCGGTCCGGGGTGAGCAGTTCTTC.

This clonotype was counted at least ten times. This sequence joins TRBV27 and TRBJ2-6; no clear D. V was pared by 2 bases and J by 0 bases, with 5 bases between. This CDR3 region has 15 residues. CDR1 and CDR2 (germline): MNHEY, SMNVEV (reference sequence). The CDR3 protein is CASSLRPSGANVLTF. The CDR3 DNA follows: TGTGCCAGCAGTTTACGCCCCTCTGGGGCCAACGTCCTGACTTTC.

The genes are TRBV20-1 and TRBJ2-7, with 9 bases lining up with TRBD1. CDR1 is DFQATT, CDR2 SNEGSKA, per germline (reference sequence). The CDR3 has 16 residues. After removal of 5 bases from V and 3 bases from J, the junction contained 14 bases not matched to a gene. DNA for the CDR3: TGCAGTGCTGTGGCTTACACGGACAGGGGACGCTACGAGCAGTACTTC. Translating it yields CSAVAYTDRGRYEQYF.

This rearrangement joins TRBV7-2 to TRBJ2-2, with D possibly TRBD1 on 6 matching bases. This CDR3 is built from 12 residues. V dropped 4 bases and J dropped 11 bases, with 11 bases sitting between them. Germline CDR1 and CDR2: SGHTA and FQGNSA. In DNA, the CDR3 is TGTGCCAGCAGCTACAGGGCTAGAGAGCTGTTTTTT. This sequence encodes CASSYRARELFF.

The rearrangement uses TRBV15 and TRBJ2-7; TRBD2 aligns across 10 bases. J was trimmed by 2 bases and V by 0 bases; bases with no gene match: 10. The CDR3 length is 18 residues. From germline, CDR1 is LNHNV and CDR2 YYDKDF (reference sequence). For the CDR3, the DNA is TGTGCCACCAGCAGAGATATGGCTAGCGGGAGAGCGACCTACGAGCAGTACTTC. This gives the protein CATSRDMASGRATYEQYF.

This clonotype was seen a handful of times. Here the CDR3 DNA reads TGTGCCAGCAGCCAAGAGCCACCGGGACAGGGTAGCTACGAGCAGTACTTC. Its protein product is CASSQEPPGQGSYEQYF. The chain joins TRBV4-2 to TRBJ2-7; 9 bases are shared with TRBD1. Germline V CDR1 and CDR2: LGHNA, YNFKEQ. The V gene end was trimmed by 0 bases and the J gene end by 3 bases; junction bases not matched to a gene: 9. The CDR3 has 17 residues.